This TCR beta chain was found in a study of OX40 agonist ivuxolimab in advanced cancers. Whole-study results and caveats: In the 0.1 to 3.0 mg/kg range, CD4+ and CD8+ blood T cells had expanded clonally by week 6.

Sequencing used immunoSEQ multiplex PCR; TCRdb keeps in-frame clones, though not all of them. The sample carries around 110,000 clones, 90% recorded once. This clone was seen just once. Antigen: not known. Looked up from germline, CDR1 is GTSNPN and CDR2 is SVGIG (reference sequence). V lost 0 bases to trimming and J lost 0 bases, with 12 bases between them. The CDR3 is 16 residues long. V gene TRBV30 combines with J gene TRBJ1-3; no clear D. The TCR sequence derives from an adult with an advanced solid tumor such as melanoma, head and neck, liver or kidney cancer. The source was CD4+ or CD8+ T cells sorted from blood, collected in a trial of the OX40 agonist ivuxolimab. The CDR3 DNA follows: TGTGCCTGGAGTGTACTCGAGGATCGCTCTGGAAACACCATATATTTT. Amino acid sequence: CAWSVLEDRSGNTIYF.